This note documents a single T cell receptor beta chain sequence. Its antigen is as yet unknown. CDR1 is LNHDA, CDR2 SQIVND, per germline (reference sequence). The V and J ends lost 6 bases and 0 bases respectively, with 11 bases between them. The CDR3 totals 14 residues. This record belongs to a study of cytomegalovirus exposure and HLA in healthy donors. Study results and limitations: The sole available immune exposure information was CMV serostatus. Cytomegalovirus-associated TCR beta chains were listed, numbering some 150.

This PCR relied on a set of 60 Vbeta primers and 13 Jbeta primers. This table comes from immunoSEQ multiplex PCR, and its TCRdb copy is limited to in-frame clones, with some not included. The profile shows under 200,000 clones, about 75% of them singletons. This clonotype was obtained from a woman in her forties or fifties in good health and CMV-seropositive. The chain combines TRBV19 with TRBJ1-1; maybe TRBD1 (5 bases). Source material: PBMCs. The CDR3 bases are TGTGCCAGTAGCCCGCCCAGGGTGAACACTGAAGCTTTCTTT. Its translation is CASSPPRVNTEAFF.